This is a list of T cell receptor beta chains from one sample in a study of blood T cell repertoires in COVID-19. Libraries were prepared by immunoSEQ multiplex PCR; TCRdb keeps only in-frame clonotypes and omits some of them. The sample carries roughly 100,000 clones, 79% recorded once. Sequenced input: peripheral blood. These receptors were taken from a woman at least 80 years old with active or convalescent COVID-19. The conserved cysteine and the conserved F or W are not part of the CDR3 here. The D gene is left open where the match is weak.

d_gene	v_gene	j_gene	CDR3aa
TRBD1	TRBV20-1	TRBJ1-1	SARETGYAF
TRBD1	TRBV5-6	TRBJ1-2	ASSYRDRWNYGYT
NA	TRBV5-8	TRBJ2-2	ASSAWAGITGELF
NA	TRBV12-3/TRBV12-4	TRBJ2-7	ASSLSPREQY
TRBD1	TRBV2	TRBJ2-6	ASADRAGANVLT
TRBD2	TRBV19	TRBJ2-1	ASSIERSGTSGRVGNEQF
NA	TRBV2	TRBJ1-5	ASSERRGAPQH
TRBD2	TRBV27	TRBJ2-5	ASSRILAGGPRETQY
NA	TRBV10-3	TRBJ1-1	ATAPDGDTEAF
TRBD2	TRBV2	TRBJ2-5	ASPLRGGQETQY
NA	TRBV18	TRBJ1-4	ASSNPGETNEKLF
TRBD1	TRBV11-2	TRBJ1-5	ASSLTGGSQPQH
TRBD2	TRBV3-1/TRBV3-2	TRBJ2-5	ASSQGGLAEQETQY
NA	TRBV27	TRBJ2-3	ASSPGVAGATDTQY
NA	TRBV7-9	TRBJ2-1	ASSPGRGSYNEQF
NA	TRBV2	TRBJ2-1	ASSDWRAGNEQF
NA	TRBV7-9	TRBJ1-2	ASSTKSGIGYGYT
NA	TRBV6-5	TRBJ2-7	ASRIQAGYEQY
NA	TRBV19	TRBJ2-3	ASSKGTDTQY
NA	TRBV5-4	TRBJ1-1	ASSSPYTEAF
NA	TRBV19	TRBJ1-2	ASNNWGGIRYT
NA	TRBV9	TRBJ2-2	ASSPRVWLAGELF
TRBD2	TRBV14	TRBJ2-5	ASRLGLAAQETQY
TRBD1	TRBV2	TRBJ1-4	ASRWTGTINEKLF
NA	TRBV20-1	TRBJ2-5	SARDRETQY
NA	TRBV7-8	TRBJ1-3	ASSFGESSGNTIY
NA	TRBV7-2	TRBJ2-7	ASSFGLALEQY
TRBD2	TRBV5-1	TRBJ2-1	ASSTGTSGSSYNEQF
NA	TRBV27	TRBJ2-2	ASSKYTNTGELF
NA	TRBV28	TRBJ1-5	ASRGQGGPQPQH
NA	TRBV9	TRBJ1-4	ASSVDRVMCDEKLF
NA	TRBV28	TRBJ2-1	ASRPPVGRGSYNEQF
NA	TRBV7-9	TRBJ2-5	ASSLDLGLPKEETQY
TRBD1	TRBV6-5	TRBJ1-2	ASSYSGQANYGYT
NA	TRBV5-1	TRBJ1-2	ASSLDRGGGYGYT
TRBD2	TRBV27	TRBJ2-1	ASSIELAGISRYNEQF
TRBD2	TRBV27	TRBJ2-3	ASSRLAGQSTDTQY
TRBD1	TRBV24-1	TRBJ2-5	ATSDFGTERQTQY
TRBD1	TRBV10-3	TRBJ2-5	AISRDRGGETQY
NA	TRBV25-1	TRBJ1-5	ASSWGGAGQPQH
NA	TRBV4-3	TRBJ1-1	ASSQEGEGEAF
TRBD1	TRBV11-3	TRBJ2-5	ASSLGIDRGETQY
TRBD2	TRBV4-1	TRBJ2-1	ASSQEPAGGGNEQF
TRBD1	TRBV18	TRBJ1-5	ASSPGDRGRNQPQH